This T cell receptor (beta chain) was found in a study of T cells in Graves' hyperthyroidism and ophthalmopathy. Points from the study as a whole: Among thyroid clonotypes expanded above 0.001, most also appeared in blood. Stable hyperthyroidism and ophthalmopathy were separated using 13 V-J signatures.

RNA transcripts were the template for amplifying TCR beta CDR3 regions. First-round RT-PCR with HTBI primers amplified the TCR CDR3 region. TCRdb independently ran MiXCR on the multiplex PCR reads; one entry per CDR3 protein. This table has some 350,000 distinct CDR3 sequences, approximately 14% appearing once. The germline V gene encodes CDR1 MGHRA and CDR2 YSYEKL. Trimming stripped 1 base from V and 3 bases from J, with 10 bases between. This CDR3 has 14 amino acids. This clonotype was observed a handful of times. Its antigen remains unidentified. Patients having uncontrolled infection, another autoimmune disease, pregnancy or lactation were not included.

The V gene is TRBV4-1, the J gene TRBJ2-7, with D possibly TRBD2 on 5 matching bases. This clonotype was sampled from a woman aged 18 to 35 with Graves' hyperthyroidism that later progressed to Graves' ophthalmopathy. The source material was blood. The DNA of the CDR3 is TGCGCCAGCAGCCAAGCCGGGATGGGCTACGAGCAGTACTTC. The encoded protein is CASSQAGMGYEQYF.